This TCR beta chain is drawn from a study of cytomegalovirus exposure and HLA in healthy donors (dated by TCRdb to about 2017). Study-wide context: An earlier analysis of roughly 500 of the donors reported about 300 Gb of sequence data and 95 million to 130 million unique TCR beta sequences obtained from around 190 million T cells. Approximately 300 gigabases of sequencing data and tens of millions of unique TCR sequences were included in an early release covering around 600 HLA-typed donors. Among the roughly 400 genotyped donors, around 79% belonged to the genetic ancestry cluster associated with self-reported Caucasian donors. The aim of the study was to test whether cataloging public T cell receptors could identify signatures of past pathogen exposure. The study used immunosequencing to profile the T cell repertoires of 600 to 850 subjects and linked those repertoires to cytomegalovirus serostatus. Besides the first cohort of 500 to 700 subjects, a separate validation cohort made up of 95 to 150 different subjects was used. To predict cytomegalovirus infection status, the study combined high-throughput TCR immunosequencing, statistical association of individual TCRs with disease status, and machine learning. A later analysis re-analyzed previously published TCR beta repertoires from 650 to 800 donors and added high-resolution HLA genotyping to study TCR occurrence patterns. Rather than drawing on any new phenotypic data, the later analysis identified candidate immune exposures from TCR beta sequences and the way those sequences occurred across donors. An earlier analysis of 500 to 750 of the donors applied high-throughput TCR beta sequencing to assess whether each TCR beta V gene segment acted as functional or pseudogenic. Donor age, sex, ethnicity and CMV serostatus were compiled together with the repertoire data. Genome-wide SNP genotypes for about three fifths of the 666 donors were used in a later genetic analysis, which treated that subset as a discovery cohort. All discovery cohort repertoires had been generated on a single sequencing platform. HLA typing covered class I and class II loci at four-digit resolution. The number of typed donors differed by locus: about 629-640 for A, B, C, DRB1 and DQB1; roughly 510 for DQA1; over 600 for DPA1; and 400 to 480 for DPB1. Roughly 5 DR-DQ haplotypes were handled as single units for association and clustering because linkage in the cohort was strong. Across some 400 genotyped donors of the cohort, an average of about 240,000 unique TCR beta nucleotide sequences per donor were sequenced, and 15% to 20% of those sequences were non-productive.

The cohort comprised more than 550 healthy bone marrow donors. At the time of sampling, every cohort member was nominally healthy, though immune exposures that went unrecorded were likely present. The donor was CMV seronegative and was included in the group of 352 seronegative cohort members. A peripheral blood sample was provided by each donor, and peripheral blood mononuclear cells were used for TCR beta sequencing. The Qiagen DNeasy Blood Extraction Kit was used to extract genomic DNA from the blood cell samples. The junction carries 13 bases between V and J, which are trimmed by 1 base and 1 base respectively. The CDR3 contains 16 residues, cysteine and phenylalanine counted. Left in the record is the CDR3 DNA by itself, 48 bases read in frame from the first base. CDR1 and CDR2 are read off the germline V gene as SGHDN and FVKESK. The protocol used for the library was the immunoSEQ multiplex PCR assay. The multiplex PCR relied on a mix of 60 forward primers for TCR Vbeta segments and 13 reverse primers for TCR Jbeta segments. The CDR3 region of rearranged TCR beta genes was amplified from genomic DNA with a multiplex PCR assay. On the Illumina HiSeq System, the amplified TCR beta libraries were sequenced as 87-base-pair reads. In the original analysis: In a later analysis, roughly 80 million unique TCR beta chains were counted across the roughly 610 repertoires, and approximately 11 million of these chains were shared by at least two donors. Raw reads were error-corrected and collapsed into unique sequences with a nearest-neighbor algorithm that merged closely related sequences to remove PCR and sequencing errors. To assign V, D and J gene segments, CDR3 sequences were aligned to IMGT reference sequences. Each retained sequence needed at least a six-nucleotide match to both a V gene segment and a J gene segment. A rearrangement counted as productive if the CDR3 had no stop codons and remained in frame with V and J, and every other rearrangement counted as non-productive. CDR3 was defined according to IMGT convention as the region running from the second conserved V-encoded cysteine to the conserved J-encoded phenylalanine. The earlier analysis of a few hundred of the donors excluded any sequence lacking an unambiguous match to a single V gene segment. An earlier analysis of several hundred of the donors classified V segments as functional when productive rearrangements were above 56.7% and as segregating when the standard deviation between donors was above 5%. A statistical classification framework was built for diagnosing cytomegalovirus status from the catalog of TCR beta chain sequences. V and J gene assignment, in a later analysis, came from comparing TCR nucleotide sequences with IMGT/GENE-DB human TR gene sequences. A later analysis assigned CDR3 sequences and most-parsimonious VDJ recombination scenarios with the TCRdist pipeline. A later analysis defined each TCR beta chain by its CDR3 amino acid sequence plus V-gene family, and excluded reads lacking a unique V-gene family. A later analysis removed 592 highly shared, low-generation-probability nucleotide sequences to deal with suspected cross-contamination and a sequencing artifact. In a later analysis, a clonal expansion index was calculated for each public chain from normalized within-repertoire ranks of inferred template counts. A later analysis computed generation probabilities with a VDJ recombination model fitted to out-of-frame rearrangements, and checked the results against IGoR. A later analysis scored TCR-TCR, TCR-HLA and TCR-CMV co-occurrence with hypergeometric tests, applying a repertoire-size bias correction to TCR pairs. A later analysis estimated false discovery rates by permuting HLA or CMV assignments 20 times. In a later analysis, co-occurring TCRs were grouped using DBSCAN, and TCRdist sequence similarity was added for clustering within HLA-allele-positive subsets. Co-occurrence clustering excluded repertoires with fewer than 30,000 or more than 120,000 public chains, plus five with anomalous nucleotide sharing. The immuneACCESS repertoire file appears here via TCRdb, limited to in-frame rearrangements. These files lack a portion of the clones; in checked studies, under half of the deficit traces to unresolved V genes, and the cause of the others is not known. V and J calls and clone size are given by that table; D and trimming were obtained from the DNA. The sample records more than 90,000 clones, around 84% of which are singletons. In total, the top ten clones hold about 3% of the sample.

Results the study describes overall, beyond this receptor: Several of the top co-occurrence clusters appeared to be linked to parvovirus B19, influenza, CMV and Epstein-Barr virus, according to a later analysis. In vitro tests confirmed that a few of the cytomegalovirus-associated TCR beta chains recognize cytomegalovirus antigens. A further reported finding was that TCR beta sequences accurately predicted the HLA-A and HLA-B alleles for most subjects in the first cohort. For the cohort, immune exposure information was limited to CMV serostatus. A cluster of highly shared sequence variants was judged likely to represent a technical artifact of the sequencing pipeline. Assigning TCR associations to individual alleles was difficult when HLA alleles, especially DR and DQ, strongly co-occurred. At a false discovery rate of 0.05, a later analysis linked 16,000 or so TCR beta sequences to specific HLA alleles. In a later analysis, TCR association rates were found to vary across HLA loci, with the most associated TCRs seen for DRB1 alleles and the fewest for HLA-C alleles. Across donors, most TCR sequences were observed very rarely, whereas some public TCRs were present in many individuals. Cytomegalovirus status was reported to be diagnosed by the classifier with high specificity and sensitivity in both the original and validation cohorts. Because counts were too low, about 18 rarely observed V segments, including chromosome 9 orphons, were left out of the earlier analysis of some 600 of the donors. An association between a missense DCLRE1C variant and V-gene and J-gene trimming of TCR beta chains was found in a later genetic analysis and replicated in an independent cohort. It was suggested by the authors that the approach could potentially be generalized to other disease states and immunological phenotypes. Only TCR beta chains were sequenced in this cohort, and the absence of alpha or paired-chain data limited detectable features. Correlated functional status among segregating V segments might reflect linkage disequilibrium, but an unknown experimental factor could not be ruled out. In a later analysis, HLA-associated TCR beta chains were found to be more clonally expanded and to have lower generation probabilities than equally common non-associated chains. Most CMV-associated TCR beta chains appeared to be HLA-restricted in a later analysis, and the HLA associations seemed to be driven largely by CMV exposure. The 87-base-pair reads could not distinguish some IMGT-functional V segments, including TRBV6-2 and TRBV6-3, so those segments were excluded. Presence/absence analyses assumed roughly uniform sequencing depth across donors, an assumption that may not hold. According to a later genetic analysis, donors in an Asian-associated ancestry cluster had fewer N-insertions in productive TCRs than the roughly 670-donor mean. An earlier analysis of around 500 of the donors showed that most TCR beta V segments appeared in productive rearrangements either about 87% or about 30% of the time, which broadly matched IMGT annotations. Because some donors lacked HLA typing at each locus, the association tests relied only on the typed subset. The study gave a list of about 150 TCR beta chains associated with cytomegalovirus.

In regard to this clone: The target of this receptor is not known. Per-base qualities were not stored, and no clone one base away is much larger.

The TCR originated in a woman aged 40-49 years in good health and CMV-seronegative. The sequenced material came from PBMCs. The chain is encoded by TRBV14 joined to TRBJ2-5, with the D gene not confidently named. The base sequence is TGTGCCAGCAGCCAAGCTATGATAACTCTCCAAGAGACCCAGTACTTC. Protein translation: CASSQAMITLQETQYF.